The 10 T cell receptor beta chains given below trace back to one sample, sequenced in a study of human T cells and chemical hapten exposure (dated by TCRdb to 2020 to 2023). Unfractionated whole blood was collected in Tempus Blood RNA tubes, and total RNA was extracted from that blood. Library preparation attached unique molecular identifiers to individual cDNA molecules for quantitative, reproducible TCR counting. TCRdb reworked the public reads: Q25 trimming with fastp, MiXCR clone assembly, productive beta chains retained. CDR3 protein sequences are deduplicated, and each keeps its most common genes and DNA. For this sample there are around 120,000 distinct CDR3 sequences; approximately 9.3% appear just once. 1.2% to 1.5% of the sample rests with the top ten. Sequences were obtained from whole blood. The source of these receptors is a human donor in good health. Some clones in this sample may be carry-over from other donors' samples. Donor details come from another sample of the same person, matched by shared clones.

This clonotype has more than one count but fewer than ten. The CDR3 spells CASSSHTSGITGELFF. In DNA, the CDR3 is TGTGCCAGCAGTTCCCACACTAGCGGCATTACCGGGGAGCTGTTTTTT. J is TRBJ2-2 and V is TRBV12-3 or TRBV12-4; 8 bases are a match to TRBD2. The CDR3 totals 16 residues. V lost 4 bases, J lost 5 bases, and 9 bases stayed unmatched.

The sample holds a few counts of this clonotype. V and J are TRBV7-2 and TRBJ2-1; D might be TRBD1 or TRBD2, each matching 5 bases. This CDR3 is built from 16 residues. Trimming pared 5 bases from V and 2 bases from J, leaving 16 bases between. CDR1 and CDR2 (germline): SGHTA, FQGNSA. In DNA form, the CDR3 reads TGTGCCAGCAGCCACGGGACCGGGGCGCCCTACAATGAGCAGTTCTTC. This sequence encodes CASSHGTGAPYNEQFF.

This clonotype appeared a few times. The gene calls are TRBV12-3 or TRBV12-4 and TRBJ1-5; TRBD1 is a possible D gene (6 bases). The CDR3 runs 14 residues. Trimming took off 6 bases at V and 3 bases at J, with 12 bases between the two ends. CDR3 sequence reads: CASSIGQINQPQHF. The CDR3 bases are TGTGCCAGCAGCATCGGACAGATCAATCAGCCCCAGCATTTT.

Details on this clonotype: A read error is possible here, since a much larger clone lies one base away. This chain joins TRBV4-1 and TRBJ2-1; tentatively, D is TRBD1 or TRBD2 (6 bases each). V dropped 4 bases and J dropped 12 bases, with 16 bases sitting between them. Germline CDR1 reads MGHRA; CDR2 reads YSYEKL. The CDR3 is made up of 13 amino acids. CDR3 loop: CASSRYREDGQFF. DNA of the CDR3: TGCGCCAGCAGCCGGTACAGGGAGGATGGGCAGTTCTTC.

The CDR3 loop reads CVETEGNTGELFF. The CDR3 DNA sequence: TGTGTAGAAACGGAAGGAAACACCGGGGAGCTGTTTTTT. The J gene is TRBJ2-2, the V gene TRBV7-9, with no clear D. Germline CDR1 is SEHNR and CDR2 is FQNEAQ (reference sequence). This CDR3 comprises 13 residues.

Only a few counts were recorded for this clonotype. V is TRBV7-9 and J is TRBJ2-1; D is perhaps TRBD2 (6 bases). Germline CDR1 SEHNR, CDR2 FQNEAQ (reference sequence). V shed 1 base and J shed 7 bases, with 14 bases lying between them. CDR3 size: 15 residues. Here the CDR3 reads CASSLVGLGLNEQFF. Written as DNA, the CDR3 is TGTGCCAGCAGCTTAGTTGGACTGGGACTGAATGAGCAGTTCTTC. The whole variable domain, remainder taken from reference TRBV7-9 and TRBJ2-1, is DTGVSQNPRHKITKRGQNVTFRCDPISEHNRLYWYRQTLGQGPEFLTYFQNEAQLEKSRLLSDRFSAERPKGSFSTLEIQRTEQGDSAMYLCASSLVGLGLNEQFFGPGTRLTVL.

This clonotype was detected a few times. This chain links TRBV27 with TRBJ1-5; TRBD1 might be the D (6 bases). Looked up from germline, CDR1 is MNHEY and CDR2 is SMNVEV (reference sequence). This CDR3 has 13 residues. Trimming shortened V by 6 bases and J by 3 bases, and 9 bases separated the two germline ends. The CDR3: CASRQGFNQPQHF. As DNA, the CDR3 is TGTGCCAGCAGGCAGGGGTTCAATCAGCCCCAGCATTTT.

This clonotype was counted a few times. The chain combines TRBV6-5 with TRBJ2-3; TRBD2 matches 11 bases. The ends lost 2 bases at V and 1 base at J; junction bases unmatched: 14. This CDR3 comprises 20 residues. From germline, CDR1 is MNHEY and CDR2 SVGAGI. CDR3 DNA: TGTGCCAGCAGTTACCGACTAGCGGGGACCGGGGAGAATGGCACAGATACGCAGTATTTT. It is translated as CASSYRLAGTGENGTDTQYF.

This clonotype was counted many times. V usage is TRBV5-1 and J usage is TRBJ2-3, with 15 positions matching TRBD2. Germline V gene lookup returns CDR1 SGHRS and CDR2 YFSETQ. The V and J ends lost 3 bases and 0 bases, in that order; junction bases with no gene match: 5. The CDR3 has 18 amino acids. The chain's CDR3 is CASSSGLAGGPSTDTQYF. The CDR3 DNA is TGCGCCAGCAGCTCGGGACTAGCGGGGGGCCCTAGCACAGATACGCAGTATTTT.

The CDR3 region has the DNA TGCAGTGCTAGAGTGGCGGGGTCGTCAGATACGCAGTATTTT. Encoded protein: CSARVAGSSDTQYF. This sequence joins TRBV20-1 and TRBJ2-3, with D perhaps TRBD2 (6 bases). CDR1 is DFQATT, CDR2 SNEGSKA, per germline (reference sequence). Trimming shortened V by 1 base and J by 4 bases, and 12 bases separated the two germline ends. The CDR3 is 14 amino acids.